Below, 13 T cell receptor beta chains from the same sample are listed, as sequenced in a study of blood T cell repertoires in COVID-19. Data came from immunoSEQ multiplex PCR; TCRdb stores just in-frame clones and leaves some out. The table records 100,000 to 150,000 clones, roughly 91% of them present only once. Sequencing was done on a sample of peripheral blood. These receptors were obtained from a human donor in a cohort sampled during active COVID-19.

V gene TRBV4-1 combines with J gene TRBJ1-6, with D possibly being TRBD1 (6 bases). V was pared by 3 bases and J by 3 bases, with 6 bases between. This CDR3 is built from 14 residues. The germline gives CDR1 MGHRA, CDR2 YSYEKL. Written as DNA, the CDR3 is TGCGCCAGCAGCCAGGACAGCTATAATTCACCCCTCCACTTT. Its protein product is CASSQDSYNSPLHF.

The V gene is TRBV27, the J gene TRBJ1-2; D not certain. The V gene lost 6 bases and the J gene lost 4 bases, with 18 bases spanning the gap. Per the germline V gene, CDR1 is MNHEY and CDR2 is SMNVEV (reference sequence). CDR3 length equals 15 residues. The CDR3 spells CASSDTGLGIYGYTF. CDR3 coding DNA: TGTGCCAGCAGCGACACGGGGTTGGGGATCTATGGCTACACCTTC.

The chain joins TRBV7-2 to TRBJ2-1; 7 bases fit TRBD1. The CDR3 consists of 14 residues. V was clipped by 2 bases and J by 7 bases; unmatched bases: 5. CDR1 is SGHTA, CDR2 FQGNSA, per germline. CDR3 residues: CASSLIGTVNEQFF. DNA for the CDR3: TGTGCCAGCAGCTTAATTGGGACAGTAAATGAGCAGTTCTTC. The full variable domain, rest sourced from reference TRBV7-2 and TRBJ2-1, is GAGVSQSPSNKVTEKGKDVELRCDPISGHTALYWYRQSLGQGLEFLIYFQGNSAPDKSGLPSDRFSAERTGGSVSTLTIQRTQQEDSAVYLCASSLIGTVNEQFFGPGTRLTVL.

This rearrangement joins TRBV24-1 to TRBJ2-7, with TRBD1 matching 8 bases. Germline V CDR1 and CDR2: KGHDR, SFDVKD. The CDR3 extends over 16 amino acids. With 5 bases clipped from V and 7 bases from J, the junction kept 15 bases outside the gene matches. The CDR3 coding sequence is TGTGCCACCAGTGGGGGTCCCGGGACAGGTGAATGGGAGCAGTACTTC. This codes for CATSGGPGTGEWEQYF.

The chain recombines TRBV25-1 with TRBJ1-5, with D possibly TRBD1 on 5 matching bases. Per the germline V gene, CDR1 is MGHDK and CDR2 is SYGVNS. This CDR3 has 13 residues. Trimming removed 4 bases from V and 11 bases from J, with 15 bases in between. CDR3 sequence reads: CASSGDSGLSQHF. The CDR3 DNA is TGTGCCAGCAGTGGCGATTCGGGACTCTCCCAGCATTTT. The full variable domain, rest sourced from reference TRBV25-1 and TRBJ1-5, is EADIYQTPRYLVIGTGKKITLECSQTMGHDKMYWYQQDPGMELHLIHYSYGVNSTEKGDLSSESTVSRIRTEHFPLTLESARPSHTSQYLCASSGDSGLSQHFGDGTRLSIL.

This chain uses TRBV15 with TRBJ2-3; D remains ambiguous. The CDR3 is made up of 13 amino acids. Germline loops: CDR1 LNHNV, CDR2 YYDKDF (reference sequence). Trimming removed 6 bases at V and 0 bases at J, with 7 bases between. The CDR3 region has the DNA TGTGCCACCAGACACAGCAGCACAGATACGCAGTATTTT. Translated, it gives CATRHSSTDTQYF. Complete variable domain (other parts from reference TRBV15 and TRBJ2-3): DAMVIQNPRYQVTQFGKPVTLSCSQTLNHNVMYWYQQKSSQAPKLLFHYYDKDFNNEADTPDNFQSRRPNTSFCFLDIRSPGLGDTAMYLCATRHSSTDTQYFGPGTRLTVL.

This sequence joins TRBV7-2 and TRBJ2-7; D is perhaps TRBD2 (5 bases). V was trimmed by 2 bases and J by 5 bases, leaving 13 bases between them. From germline, CDR1 is SGHTA and CDR2 FQGNSA. CDR3 length equals 14 residues. DNA for the CDR3: TGTGCCAGCAGCTTAATGGCAGTGAGGGACGAGCAGTACTTC. It specifies CASSLMAVRDEQYF. Looking up the rest from reference TRBV7-2 and TRBJ2-7 gives the full variable domain: GAGVSQSPSNKVTEKGKDVELRCDPISGHTALYWYRQSLGQGLEFLIYFQGNSAPDKSGLPSDRFSAERTGGSVSTLTIQRTQQEDSAVYLCASSLMAVRDEQYFGPGTRLTVT.

The CDR3 sequence: CASSYKPLPYEQYF. CDR3 DNA: TGTGCCAGCAGTTACAAGCCCCTTCCCTACGAGCAGTACTTC. This chain connects TRBV6-5 to TRBJ2-7, with D hard to call. The CDR3 sequence is 14 residues long. Germline V gives CDR1 MNHEY, CDR2 SVGAGI. The V and J ends lost 2 bases and 2 bases respectively, with 10 bases between them.

CDR3 region: CASSLRTGPRNEKLFF. The DNA of the CDR3 is TGTGCCAGCAGCCTCCGGACAGGACCTAGGAATGAAAAACTGTTTTTT. The chain has TRBV21-1 and TRBJ1-4; TRBD1, as called in the table, went unchecked against the DNA. TRBV21-1 is tagged as a pseudogene. This CDR3 is built from 16 residues.

The J gene is TRBJ2-3, the V gene TRBV29-1; 10 positions match TRBD1. With V trimmed by 5 bases and J by 6 bases, 11 bases remained unmatched. Germline V gene lookup returns CDR1 SQVTM and CDR2 ANQGSEA. The CDR3 spans 15 residues. CDR3 loop: CSVWDRGLPRDTQYF. The CDR3 nucleotides read TGCAGCGTTTGGGACAGGGGCCTCCCCAGGGATACGCAGTATTTT.

V and J are TRBV3-1 (or the pseudogene TRBV3-2) and TRBJ2-3; TRBD1 is a possible D gene (6 bases). This CDR3 has 19 residues. The germline V gene has CDR1 LGHDT and CDR2 YNNKEL (reference sequence). Trimming pared 0 bases from V and 2 bases from J, leaving 21 bases between. This CDR3 is CASSQDITQSGTHTDTQYF. In DNA, the CDR3 is TGTGCCAGCAGCCAAGATATTACCCAGTCAGGGACACACACAGATACGCAGTATTTT.

This clone has only a few counts. The chain has TRBV5-4 and TRBJ2-1; 7 bases map to TRBD2. Germline trimming cut 4 bases from V and 0 bases from J; bases unmatched to any gene: 7. Germline CDR1 is SGHNT and CDR2 is YYREEE (reference sequence). The CDR3 loop spans 16 amino acids. CDR3 sequence: CASSTGLVSSYNEQFF. In DNA form, the CDR3 reads TGTGCCAGCAGCACCGGACTAGTCAGCTCCTACAATGAGCAGTTCTTC.

This chain joins TRBV7-9 and TRBJ2-7; 7 bases fit TRBD1. The V segment lost 5 bases and the J segment 4 bases; nucleotides outside the gene matches: 11. The CDR3 sequence is 15 residues long. CDR1 and CDR2 (germline): SEHNR, FQNEAQ (reference sequence). The CDR3 loop is CASSPETGQVYEQYF. As DNA, the CDR3 is TGTGCCAGCAGCCCGGAGACAGGGCAGGTGTACGAGCAGTACTTC.